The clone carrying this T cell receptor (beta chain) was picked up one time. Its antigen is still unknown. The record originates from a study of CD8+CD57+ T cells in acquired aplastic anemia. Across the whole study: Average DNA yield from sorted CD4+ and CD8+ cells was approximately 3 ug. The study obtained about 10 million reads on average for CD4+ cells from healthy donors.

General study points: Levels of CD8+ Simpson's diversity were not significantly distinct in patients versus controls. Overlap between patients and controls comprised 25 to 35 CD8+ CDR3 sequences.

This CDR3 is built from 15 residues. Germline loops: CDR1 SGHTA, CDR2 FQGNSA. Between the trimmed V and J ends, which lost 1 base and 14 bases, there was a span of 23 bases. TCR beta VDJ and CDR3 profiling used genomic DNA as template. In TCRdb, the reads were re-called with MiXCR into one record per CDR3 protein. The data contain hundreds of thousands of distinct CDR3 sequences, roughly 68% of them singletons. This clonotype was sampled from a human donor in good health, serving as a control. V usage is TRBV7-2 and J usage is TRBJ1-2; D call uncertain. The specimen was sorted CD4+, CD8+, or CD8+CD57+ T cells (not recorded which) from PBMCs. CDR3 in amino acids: CASSLGGTQPQHSTF. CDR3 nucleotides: TGTGCCAGCAGCTTAGGGGGTACTCAGCCCCAGCATTCTACCTTC. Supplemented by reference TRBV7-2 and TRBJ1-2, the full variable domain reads GAGVSQSPSNKVTEKGKDVELRCDPISGHTALYWYRQSLGQGLEFLIYFQGNSAPDKSGLPSDRFSAERTGGSVSTLTIQRTQQEDSAVYLCASSLGGTQPQHSTFGSGTRLTVV.